These T cell receptor beta chains were read from a single sample in a study of HIV-infected children after antiretroviral therapy interruption. MiXCR, run by TCRdb on the 3' RACE reads, gives a single entry per CDR3 protein. This table has roughly 16,000 distinct CDR3 sequences, 3% to 4% appearing once. The starting material was CD45RA+ CD4+ T cells from PBMCs, obtained from a donor given antiretroviral therapy, either interrupted or continuous. The receptor source for this set is a child between 2 and 17 years old with HIV. CDR3s include the opening cysteine and the closing phenylalanine or tryptophan. A D gene is named only where the DNA matches it firmly. Clone size, where shown, is once, few, many, or a class for clones that have expanded.

D gene	V gene	J gene	clone size	CDR3 protein	CDR3 DNA
NA	TRBV6-6	TRBJ1-4	many	CASSGGHISNERLFF	TGTGCCAGCAGTGGGGGACACATTTCCAACGAAAGATTATTTTTC
NA	TRBV10-2	TRBJ2-5	many	CASSESSYRELQETQYF	TGCGCCAGCAGTGAGTCCTCCTACAGGGAGCTCCAAGAGACCCAGTACTTC
NA	TRBV30	TRBJ2-1	many	CAWSLTDAEQFF	TGTGCCTGGAGTCTAACAGATGCTGAGCAGTTCTTC
NA	TRBV6-2/TRBV6-3	TRBJ2-7	many	CASSWKTVSYEQYF	TGTGCCAGCAGTTGGAAGACAGTCTCCTACGAGCAGTACTTC
NA	TRBV28	TRBJ1-2	few	CASSLQSWGYTF	TGTGCCAGCAGTTTACAAAGCTGGGGCTACACCTTC
NA	TRBV3-1	TRBJ1-4	NA	CASSLREGGLFF	TGTGCCAGCAGCCTCCGGGAGGGAGGACTGTTTTTT
NA	TRBV2	TRBJ1-6	medium-sized	CASSRDTDGSPLHF	TGTGCCAGCAGCCGGGACACAGACGGTTCACCCCTCCACTTT
NA	TRBV9	TRBJ2-3	many	CASTISGTNPRDTQYF	TGTGCCAGCACTATTTCCGGGACCAACCCCCGAGATACGCAGTATTTT
NA	TRBV3-1	TRBJ1-2	many	CASSLSTGFVRYTF	TGTGCCAGCAGCCTTTCTACAGGGTTTGTGCGGTACACCTTC
NA	TRBV5-1	TRBJ1-1	many	CASSLDRGNTEAFF	TGCGCCAGCAGCTTGGACCGAGGGAACACTGAAGCTTTCTTT
TRBD1	TRBV12-3/TRBV12-4	TRBJ2-7	many	CASSRPRQGSYEQYF	TGTGCCAGCAGTCGGCCCCGACAGGGTTCCTACGAGCAGTACTTC
TRBD1	TRBV20-1	TRBJ2-1	many	CSAATGGNEQFF	TGCAGTGCTGCGACAGGGGGCAATGAGCAGTTCTTC
TRBD1	TRBV9	TRBJ1-1	many	CASSVTSGQGNTEAFF	TGTGCCAGCAGCGTCACCTCCGGACAGGGGAACACTGAAGCTTTCTTT
TRBD1	TRBV2	TRBJ1-2	NA	CASGQGYGYTF	TGTGCCAGTGGACAGGGTTATGGCTACACCTTC
NA	TRBV6-4	TRBJ1-1	many	CASRSRPSGPNTEAFF	TGTGCCAGCAGAAGTCGGCCATCAGGGCCGAACACTGAAGCTTTCTTT